This TCR beta chain was recorded in a study of T cells in Graves' hyperthyroidism and ophthalmopathy. Study-level findings and limits: For ophthalmopathy, model prediction preceded onset by a median about six months. Among clonotypes expanded in thyroid above 0.001, most were also found in blood. Stable hyperthyroidism was separated from ophthalmopathy by a model based on 13 V-J features.

Ophthalmopathy patients all had a Clinical Activity Score of at least 3, a NOSPECS grade of at least 4 and disease under 3 months old. V shed 5 bases, J shed 3 bases, and the junction held 7 bases outside the gene matches. Per germline, CDR1 SEHNR and CDR2 FQNEAQ (reference sequence). The CDR3 is made up of 17 amino acids. In regard to this clonotype: Antigen: not known.

RNA transcripts were the template for amplifying TCR beta CDR3 regions. Initially, a first-round RT-PCR of the TCR CDR3 employed the HTBI primer set. One entry per CDR3 protein, called by TCRdb with MiXCR from the multiplex PCR reads. Of around 600,000 distinct CDR3 sequences in the sample, 15% to 20% were seen once. The chain couples TRBV7-9 to TRBJ1-4; 12 bases agree with TRBD1. The clonotype was recovered from a woman between 40 and 50 years old with Graves' ophthalmopathy. Sequenced: blood. The CDR3 reads CASSTGTGGSANEKLFF. In DNA form, the CDR3 reads TGTGCCAGCAGCACCGGGACAGGGGGCAGTGCTAATGAAAAACTGTTTTTT.